This T cell receptor (beta chain) was identified during a study of T-cell reconstitution after alpha-beta-depleted transplantation in children (dated by TCRdb to about 2016). About the full investigation: The study quantitatively tracked T-cell immune reconstitution after TCRalphabeta/CD19-depleted allogeneic hematopoietic cell transplantation in children using TCR repertoire profiling. Broader findings and caveats from the paper: The frequencies of hyperexpanded clones fell over the following months, and after one year, T-cell counts and TCRbeta diversity were mostly attributed to newly produced T cells. The high TCRbeta diversity at day 60 in some patients was ascribed to recipient T cells and intrathymic progenitors that had survived conditioning. The apparently early alphabetaT-cell count recovery about two months after transplant was reportedly dependent on only several hundred rapidly expanded clones derived from non-depleted graft cells.

Comments on this clonotype: Its antigen is not yet known. No per-base quality is available; no much larger clone lies one base away.

The library was made by PCR. This sample was sequenced with an Illumina HiSeq 2500. To normalize quantification of the TCRbeta repertoire, the TCR libraries were built with molecular barcoding that relied on unique molecular identifiers. TCRdb applied fastp at Q25 and MiXCR to the public reads, then kept only in-frame beta chains. Each entry merges the rows of one CDR3 protein and shows their most common DNA and genes. The sample table lists 500,000 to 750,000 distinct CDR3 sequences, 10% to 15% of them with a count of one. The ten largest make up about 2.2% of the sample. The treatment or condition tag for this specimen amounts to: allogeneic hematopoietic cell transplantation with graft depleted of TCRalphabeta T cells and CD19 B cells. Transplant recipients were children who received TCRalphabeta/CD19-depleted allogeneic hematopoietic cell grafts. V is trimmed back by 3 bases and J by 2 bases, and the junction contains 15 bases that no gene match accounts for. The germline V gene (reference sequence) sets CDR1 to SGHAT and CDR2 to FQDESV. Reading from cysteine to phenylalanine, the CDR3 counts 20 amino acids. Just CDR3 DNA is preserved here, 60 bases in frame from base 1.

The chain was built from TRBV11-1 and TRBJ2-2; 10 bases in the junction line up with TRBD2. The material sequenced was PBMCs, mostly from graft donor cells, taken 360 days after TCRalphabeta/CD19-depleted stem cell transplant. The sequence came from a male patient younger than 18 who had a stem cell transplant for acute myeloid leukemia, so the T cells may come from the graft donor. In nucleotide form, the sequence is TGTGCCAGCAGCTTTGATTCCGGACTAGCGGAGGCCCTTAACACCGGGGAGCTGTTTTTT. This gives the protein CASSFDSGLAEALNTGELFF.